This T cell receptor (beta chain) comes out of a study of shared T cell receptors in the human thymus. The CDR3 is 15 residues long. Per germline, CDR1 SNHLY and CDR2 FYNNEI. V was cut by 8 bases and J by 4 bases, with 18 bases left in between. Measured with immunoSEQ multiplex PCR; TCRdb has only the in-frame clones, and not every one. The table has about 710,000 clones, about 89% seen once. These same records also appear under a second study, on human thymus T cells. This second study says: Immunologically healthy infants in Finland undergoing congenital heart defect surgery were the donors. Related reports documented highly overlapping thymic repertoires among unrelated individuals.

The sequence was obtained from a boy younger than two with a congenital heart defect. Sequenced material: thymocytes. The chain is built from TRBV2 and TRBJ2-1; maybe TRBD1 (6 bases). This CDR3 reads CASPAGTPYYNEQFF. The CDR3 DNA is TGTGCCAGCCCAGCCGGGACACCATATTACAATGAGCAGTTCTTC.